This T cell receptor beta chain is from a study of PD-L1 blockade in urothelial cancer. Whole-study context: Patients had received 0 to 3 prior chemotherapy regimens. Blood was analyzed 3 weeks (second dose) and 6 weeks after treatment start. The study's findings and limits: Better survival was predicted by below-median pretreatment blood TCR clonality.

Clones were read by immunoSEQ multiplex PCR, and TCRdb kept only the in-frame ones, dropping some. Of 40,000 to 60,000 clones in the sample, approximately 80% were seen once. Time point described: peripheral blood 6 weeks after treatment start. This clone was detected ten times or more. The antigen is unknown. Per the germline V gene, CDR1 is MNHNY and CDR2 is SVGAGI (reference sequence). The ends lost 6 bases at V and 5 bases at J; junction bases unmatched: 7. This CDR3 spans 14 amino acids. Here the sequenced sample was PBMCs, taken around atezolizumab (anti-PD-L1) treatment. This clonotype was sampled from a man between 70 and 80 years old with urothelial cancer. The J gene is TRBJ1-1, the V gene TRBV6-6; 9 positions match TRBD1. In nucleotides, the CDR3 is TGTGCCAGCAGGCCCGGACAGGGGAAGACTGAAGCTTTCTTT. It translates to CASRPGQGKTEAFF.